A single sample gave rise to the 15 T cell receptor beta chains below, sequenced in a study of blood T cell repertoires in COVID-19 (TCRdb year 2020). The library was made by the immunoSEQ multiplex PCR assay. Sourced from immuneACCESS, this table was stored by TCRdb with only in-frame sequences that have V and J called. A share of the clones is absent; for the studies checked, an unresolved V gene accounts for under half, and the remainder has no known explanation. For this sample the table gives 300,000 to 400,000 clones, of which 85% to 90% were detected only once. The ten largest make up roughly 2.9% of the sample. Source material: peripheral blood. Every receptor here comes from a woman aged 25 to 39 with COVID-19, enrolled during active disease.

The chain links TRBV21-1 to TRBJ2-3; the table's TRBD2 call for D was not verified on the DNA. TRBV21-1 is labeled a pseudogene. This CDR3 region has 17 residues. For the CDR3, the DNA is TGTGCCAGCAGCAAAGTGGCGACTAGCGGGCGGGCAGATACGCAGTATTTT. Its translation is CASSKVATSGRADTQYF.

This clone has only one observation. The chain uses TRBV5-1 and TRBJ1-3, with D possibly being TRBD1 (5 bases). Germline V gene data show CDR1 as SGHRS and CDR2 as YFSETQ. Trimming took off 1 base at V and 4 bases at J, with 6 bases between the two ends. This CDR3 has 13 amino acids. The chain's CDR3 is CASSLTGGNTIYF. The CDR3 DNA sequence: TGCGCCAGCAGCTTGACAGGAGGAAACACCATATATTTT.

The chain uses TRBV19 and TRBJ1-2; D gene unclear. Germline CDR1 reads LNHDA; CDR2 reads SQIVND (reference sequence). This CDR3 contains 14 residues. V was shortened by 7 bases and J by 2 bases, with 14 bases between the two germline ends. Here the CDR3 DNA reads TGTGCCAGTAAACCGTACACTAGAAACTATGGCTACACCTTC. Translation: CASKPYTRNYGYTF.

The gene calls are TRBV28 and TRBJ2-7; the D gene is possibly TRBD2 (6 bases). V gave up 6 bases and J gave up 7 bases, with 16 bases separating them. Germline CDR1 and CDR2: MDHEN and SYDVKM. This CDR3 has 13 residues. The CDR3 bases are TGTGCCAGCAGGGGGGGAGGCCTCCGAGAGCAGTACTTC. This translates into CASRGGGLREQYF. The full variable domain, completed using reference TRBV28 and TRBJ2-7, is DVKVTQSSRYLVKRTGEKVFLECVQDMDHENMFWYRQDPGLGLRLIYFSYDVKMKEKGDIPEGYSVSREKKERFSLILESASTNQTSMYLCASRGGGLREQYFGPGTRLTVT.

This chain's CDR3 is CASGQWKTNEKLFF. The CDR3 DNA reads as TGTGCCAGCGGACAGTGGAAGACTAATGAAAAACTGTTTTTT. The chain uses TRBV28 and TRBJ1-4, with D maybe TRBD1 (6 bases). CDR1 is MDHEN and CDR2 is SYDVKM in the germline V gene. This CDR3 comprises 14 residues. Trimming shortened V by 8 bases and J by 2 bases, and 12 bases separated the two germline ends.

The chain uses TRBV2 and TRBJ1-2; no reliable D call. The CDR3 runs 15 residues. Germline V gene sequence: CDR1 SNHLY, CDR2 FYNNEI. With 1 base removed from V and 0 bases from J, the gap between germline ends came to 9 bases. The CDR3 spells CASSEDQSPNYGYTF. For the CDR3, the DNA is TGTGCCAGCAGTGAAGATCAGTCACCTAACTATGGCTACACCTTC.

This chain uses TRBV10-3 with TRBJ2-3, with 8 bases that match TRBD2. The trim removed 6 bases at V and 4 bases at J, leaving 9 bases unmatched. The germline V gene encodes CDR1 ENHRY and CDR2 SYGVKD. This CDR3 has 15 residues. The CDR3, as DNA: TGTGCCATCAGCCCCGGGATAGCGGGACCAGATACGCAGTATTTT. Translation: CAISPGIAGPDTQYF.

The count of this clone is one. The J gene is TRBJ2-3, the V gene TRBV6-1; 12 positions match TRBD2. The V segment lost 3 bases and the J segment 0 bases; nucleotides outside the gene matches: 1. The CDR3 is 16 amino acids. CDR1 MNHNS and CDR2 SASEGT come from the germline V gene. CDR3 amino acids: CASSETSGGSTDTQYF. CDR3 coding DNA: TGTGCCAGCAGTGAGACTAGCGGGGGTAGCACAGATACGCAGTATTTT.

The chain is built from TRBV10-1 and TRBJ1-1; D not certain. V was trimmed by 7 bases and J by 0 bases, leaving 18 bases between them. Germline V lookup: CDR1 WNHNN, CDR2 SYGVQD (reference sequence). The CDR3 length is 16 residues. The CDR3 region has the DNA TGCGCCAGCATGGAGGAGGGATGCGAAATGAACACTGAAGCTTTCTTT. This codes for CASMEEGCEMNTEAFF.

A single count supports this clone. The DNA of the CDR3 is TGTGCCAGCGGCCTGGAGGAACCGAACACCGGGGAGCTGTTTTTT. It yields the protein CASGLEEPNTGELFF. The V and J genes are TRBV2 and TRBJ2-2, with D maybe TRBD2 (5 bases). This CDR3 has 15 residues. V was trimmed by 8 bases and J by 0 bases, leaving 13 bases between them. Germline CDR1 reads SNHLY; CDR2 reads FYNNEI.

This chain joins TRBV5-1 and TRBJ2-7; D gene unclear. CDR1 SGHRS and CDR2 YFSETQ come from the germline V gene. The V and J ends lost 0 bases and 2 bases respectively, with 12 bases between them. This CDR3 has 15 amino acids. The CDR3 DNA reads TGCGCCAGCAGCTTGGGCCAGGCCATAACCTACGAGCAGTACTTC. The encoded protein is CASSLGQAITYEQYF.

CDR3: CASSRNRVSGANVLTF. CDR3 nucleotide sequence: TGTGCCAGCAGTCGAAACAGGGTTTCTGGGGCCAACGTCCTGACTTTC. The chain joins TRBV28 to TRBJ2-6; a weak D match, TRBD1 (6 bases). Germline V lookup: CDR1 MDHEN, CDR2 SYDVKM. CDR3 size: 16 residues. V was pared by 5 bases and J by 1 base, with 12 bases between.

This chain links TRBV7-9 with TRBJ2-1; D perhaps matches TRBD2 (6 bases). There are 16 residues in the CDR3. The ends were cut back, 3 bases at V and 0 bases at J, with 12 bases in the middle. Germline loops: CDR1 SEHNR, CDR2 FQNEAQ (reference sequence). In DNA form, the CDR3 reads TGTGCCAGCAGCTTCCGGGACTCCACCTCCTACAATGAGCAGTTCTTC. Amino acids: CASSFRDSTSYNEQFF.

The chain joins TRBV6-6 to TRBJ1-1; 10 nucleotides align to TRBD1. Trimming took 4 bases from V and 0 from J; bases not matched to a gene: 2. Germline V gene lookup returns CDR1 MNHNY and CDR2 SVGAGI (reference sequence). CDR3 length equals 15 residues. CDR3 loop: CASSWTGGLNTEAFF. The CDR3 region has the DNA TGTGCCAGCAGTTGGACAGGGGGTTTGAACACTGAAGCTTTCTTT.

This sequence joins TRBV6-1 and TRBJ2-3; D remains ambiguous. CDR3 length: 13 amino acids. Germline V gives CDR1 MNHNS, CDR2 SASEGT. V lost 2 bases and J lost 7, with 10 bases in between. In DNA, the CDR3 is TGTGCCAGCAGTGAAATCACTCCTAATACGCAGTATTTT. It specifies CASSEITPNTQYF.